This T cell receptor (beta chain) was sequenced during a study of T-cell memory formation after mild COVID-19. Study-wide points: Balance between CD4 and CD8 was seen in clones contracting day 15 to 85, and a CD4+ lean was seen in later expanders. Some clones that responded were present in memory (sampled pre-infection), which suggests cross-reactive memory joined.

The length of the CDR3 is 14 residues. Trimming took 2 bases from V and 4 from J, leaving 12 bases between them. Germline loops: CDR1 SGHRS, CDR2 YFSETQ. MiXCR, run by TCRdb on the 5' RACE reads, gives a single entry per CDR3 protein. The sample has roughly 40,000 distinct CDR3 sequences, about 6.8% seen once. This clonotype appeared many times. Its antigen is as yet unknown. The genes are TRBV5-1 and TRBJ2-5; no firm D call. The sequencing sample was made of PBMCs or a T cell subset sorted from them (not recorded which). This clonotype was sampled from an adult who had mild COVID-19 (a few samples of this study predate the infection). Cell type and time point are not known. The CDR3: CASSLTMSPETQYF. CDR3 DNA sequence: TGCGCCAGCAGCTTAACGATGTCCCCAGAGACCCAGTACTTC.